These 10 T cell receptor beta chains share one sample of origin, sequenced in a study of Ad26.COV2.S vaccination and SARS-CoV-2 variants. Sequenced by immunoSEQ multiplex PCR; TCRdb stores in-frame clones only, minus some. The table has more than 350,000 clones, approximately 90% seen once. The treatment was: around 19 received Ad26.COV2.S at low or high dose, single or two shots; 5 received placebo; per-sample allocation not given. On day 63 after the first injection, vaccine and placebo recipients gave samples. The starting material was peripheral blood, obtained in a trial of Ad26.COV2.S vaccine versus placebo. The receptors shown here come from a person between 18 and 60 years old who received the Ad26.COV2.S COVID-19 vaccine or a placebo.

This chain connects TRBV5-5 to TRBJ1-6, with D unresolved. V lost 0 bases and J 4 bases, leaving 8 bases between the germline ends. Germline V gene lookup returns CDR1 SGHKS and CDR2 YYEKEE (reference sequence). CDR3 length: 15 residues. The CDR3 coding sequence is TGTGCCAGCAGCTTGGCCCCTGATTATAATTCACCCCTCCACTTT. The encoded protein is CASSLAPDYNSPLHF.

In this sample, this clone turned up once. V gene TRBV7-6 combines with J gene TRBJ2-7; 10 bases line up with TRBD1. V was pared by 4 bases and J by 0 bases, with 3 bases of the junction left unmatched. CDR1 SGHVS and CDR2 FNYEAQ come from the germline V gene. This CDR3 is built from 15 residues. In DNA, the CDR3 is TGTGCCAGCAGCTCCGGGACAGGGGTCTCCTACGAGCAGTACTTC. Its translation is CASSSGTGVSYEQYF.

V gene TRBV27 combines with J gene TRBJ1-1; the D is unclear. CDR1 and CDR2 from the germline V gene are MNHEY and SMNVEV (reference sequence). CDR3 length: 13 residues. With 5 bases removed from V and 1 base from J, the gap between germline ends came to 8 bases. The CDR3 loop reads CASSMSENTEAFF. For the CDR3, the DNA is TGTGCCAGCAGTATGTCAGAGAACACTGAAGCTTTCTTT.

This clone showed up just once. The J gene is TRBJ2-7, the V gene TRBV7-8; TRBD1 agrees at 9 bases. The germline V gene has CDR1 SGHVS and CDR2 FQNEAQ. The length of the CDR3 is 15 residues. V lost 5 bases, J lost 3 bases, and 8 bases stayed unmatched. The CDR3 bases are TGTGCCAGCAGCCAAAACGACAGGGGGTTCTACGAGCAGTACTTC. It encodes CASSQNDRGFYEQYF. Supplemented by reference TRBV7-8 and TRBJ2-7, the full variable domain reads GAGVSQSPRYKVAKRGQDVALRCDPISGHVSLFWYQQALGQGPEFLTYFQNEAQLDKSGLPSDRFFAERPEGSVSTLKIQRTQQEDSAVYLCASSQNDRGFYEQYFGPGTRLTVT.

V usage is TRBV5-1 and J usage is TRBJ2-2; D is perhaps TRBD1 (6 bases). Trimming cost V 4 bases and J 1 base, with 14 bases left between them. Germline V gives CDR1 SGHRS, CDR2 YFSETQ. CDR3 length equals 16 residues. CDR3 region: CASSVRDTRNTGELFF. CDR3 bases: TGCGCCAGCAGCGTCCGGGACACCAGGAACACCGGGGAGCTGTTTTTT.

The chain couples TRBV28 to TRBJ2-1; 10 bases match TRBD2. The CDR3 runs to 13 residues. The V gene end was trimmed by 11 bases and the J gene end by 9 bases; junction bases not matched to a gene: 10. Germline values: CDR1 MDHEN, CDR2 SYDVKM. The CDR3 bases are TGTGCCGGGGAAGGGCCTAGCGGGGGTGAGCAGTTCTTC. It encodes CAGEGPSGGEQFF.

J is TRBJ1-5 and V is TRBV30; the D is unclear. The CDR3 covers 14 residues. V lost 1 base to trimming and J lost 4 bases, with 11 bases between them. Germline CDR1 GTSNPN, CDR2 SVGIG (reference sequence). DNA for the CDR3: TGTGCCTGGAGTGGTATCGATAGAAATCAGCCCCAGCATTTT. Protein product: CAWSGIDRNQPQHF.

V usage is TRBV18 and J usage is TRBJ1-1; 7 bases agree with TRBD1. The CDR3 length is 14 residues. Germline trimming cut 2 bases from V and 3 bases from J; bases unmatched to any gene: 3. From germline, CDR1 is KGHSH and CDR2 LQKENI. The CDR3 nucleotides are TGTGCCAGCTCACCAAGCGGACAGGACACTGAAGCTTTCTTT. Its translation is CASSPSGQDTEAFF.

The CDR3 DNA reads TGTGCCAGCAGTTTGGCGGGGACAGGGGCTCCCTATGGCTACACCTTC. Amino acid sequence: CASSLAGTGAPYGYTF. The chain recombines TRBV28 with TRBJ1-2; 10 bases match TRBD1. This CDR3 spans 16 amino acids. CDR1 is MDHEN and CDR2 is SYDVKM in the germline V gene. After removal of 3 bases from V and 4 bases from J, the junction contained 8 bases not matched to a gene.

The rearrangement links TRBV3-1 (or the pseudogene TRBV3-2) to TRBJ1-3, with 7 bases fitting TRBD1. The germline V gene has CDR1 LGHDT and CDR2 YNNKEL (reference sequence). J was trimmed by 4 bases and V by 4 bases; bases with no gene match: 7. The length of the CDR3 is 15 residues. The CDR3 DNA follows: TGTGCCAGCAGCCCGAGGGGAGGGGGCGGAAACACCATATATTTT. As protein: CASSPRGGGGNTIYF.